These T cell receptor beta chains were read from a single sample in a study of identical twins. One entry per CDR3 protein results from TCRdb running MiXCR on the 5' RACE reads. This sample has 650,000 to 750,000 distinct CDR3 sequences; about 20% occur once, and the top ten carry 4.3%. Another study also made use of these data, one on T cells expressing NK-cell markers.

Sequencing used PBMCs. The receptors here all came from a woman aged 18-29 years in good health. Each CDR3 is given with its conserved first and last residue. A D gene is named only where the DNA matches it firmly. Clone size is not always given. Where it is, it says once, few, many or a class for expanded clones.

clone size	D gene	J gene	V gene	CDR3 DNA	CDR3 protein
few	NA	TRBJ2-1	TRBV11-2	TGTGCCAGCAGCTCATTCTACAATGAGCAGTTCTTC	CASSSFYNEQFF
many	NA	TRBJ1-3	TRBV6-1	TGTGCCAGCTCTTCCCGCTCTGGAAACACCATATATTTT	CASSSRSGNTIYF
NA	NA	TRBJ2-2	TRBV20-1	TGCAGTGCTAGAGAGAGGCACAGGGTACCCGCCGGGGAGCTGTTTTTT	CSARERHRVPAGELFF
NA	NA	TRBJ1-1	TRBV7-8	TGTGCCAGCAGCTCCCACATGAACACTGAAGCTTTCTTT	CASSSHMNTEAFF
few	NA	TRBJ1-1	TRBV10-3	TGTGCCATCAGCAGCCACGTAGCTACTGAAGCTTTCTTT	CAISSHVATEAFF
NA	TRBD2	TRBJ2-7	TRBV27	TGTGCCAGCAGTTTAAAGGGGACTATAGCCTACGAGCAGTACTTC	CASSLKGTIAYEQYF
few	NA	TRBJ2-7	TRBV7-9	TGTGCCAGCAGCTTAGAATTTTTAGGCGAGCAGTACTTC	CASSLEFLGEQYF
medium-sized	NA	TRBJ2-7	TRBV20-1	TGCAGTGCTAGAGATCTAGCGCTACCTAGGAACGAGCAGTACTTC	CSARDLALPRNEQYF
NA	NA	TRBJ2-1	TRBV20-1	TGCAGTGCTAGCTACATTTATCCTTACAATGAGCAGTTCTTC	CSASYIYPYNEQFF
NA	NA	TRBJ2-7	TRBV7-2	TGTGCCAGCAGCTTAATCGGGGAAGGTCCCTACGAGCAGTACTTC	CASSLIGEGPYEQYF
NA	NA	TRBJ1-2	TRBV6-5	TGTGCCAGCAGTTACCTAGGGGATGGCTACACCTTC	CASSYLGDGYTF
NA	NA	TRBJ2-3	TRBV11-2	TGTGCCAGCAGCCCAGGACAGACCCGCACAGATACGCAGTATTTT	CASSPGQTRTDTQYF
few	NA	TRBJ1-1	TRBV29-1	TGCAGCGTTGAAGTCCCTCGGATTATTGGTGAAGCTTTCTTT	CSVEVPRIIGEAFF
few	NA	TRBJ1-2	TRBV12-3/TRBV12-4	TGTGCCAGCAGTTTAATGACGGTTAAGTACTATGGCTACACCTTC	CASSLMTVKYYGYTF
NA	NA	TRBJ2-2	TRBV27	TGTGCCAGCAGTTTTGGGGCAGGGACCGGGGAGCTGTTTTTT	CASSFGAGTGELFF
many	NA	TRBJ2-2	TRBV6-5	TGTGCCACAAAAAGGACAGCGAACACCGGGGAGCTGTTTTTT	CATKRTANTGELFF
few	NA	TRBJ2-7	TRBV9	TGTGCCAGCAGCGTAGGGGACCTCACGGGGGAGCAGTACTTC	CASSVGDLTGEQYF
NA	NA	TRBJ2-7	TRBV5-1	TGCGCCAGCAGCCCCGAGAGGTGGGGGAAAGGACACGAGCAGTACTTC	CASSPERWGKGHEQYF
NA	NA	TRBJ2-5	TRBV10-3	TGTGCCATCACCGGCGATAAAGAGACCCAGTACTTC	CAITGDKETQYF
NA	NA	TRBJ2-3	TRBV2	TGTGCCAGCAGGAGGGACTTGACAGATACGCAGTATTTT	CASRRDLTDTQYF
NA	TRBD1	TRBJ2-2	TRBV10-1	TGCGCCAGCAGCGAAACAGGGGCGTCGACCGGGGAGCTGTTTTTT	CASSETGASTGELFF
few	NA	TRBJ2-1	TRBV11-1	TGTGCCAGCAGCTACCGGCGCGCCTTTCGGAGCTCCTACAATGAGCAGTTCTTC	CASSYRRAFRSSYNEQFF
NA	NA	TRBJ1-2	TRBV15	TGTGCCACCAGCAGAGATGCGGGCTACGGCTACACCTTC	CATSRDAGYGYTF